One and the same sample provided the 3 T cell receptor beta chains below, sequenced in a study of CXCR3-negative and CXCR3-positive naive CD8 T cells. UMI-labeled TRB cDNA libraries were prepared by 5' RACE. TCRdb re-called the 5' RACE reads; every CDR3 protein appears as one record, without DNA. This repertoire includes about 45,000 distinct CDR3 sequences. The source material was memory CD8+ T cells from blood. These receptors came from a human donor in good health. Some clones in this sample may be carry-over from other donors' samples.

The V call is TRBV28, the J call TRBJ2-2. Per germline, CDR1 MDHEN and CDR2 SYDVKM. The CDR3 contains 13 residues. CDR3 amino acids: CASGSRNTGELFF.

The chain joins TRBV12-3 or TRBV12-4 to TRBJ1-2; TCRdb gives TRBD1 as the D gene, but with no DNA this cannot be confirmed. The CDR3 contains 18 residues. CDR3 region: CASSSFFAAGTETYGYTF.

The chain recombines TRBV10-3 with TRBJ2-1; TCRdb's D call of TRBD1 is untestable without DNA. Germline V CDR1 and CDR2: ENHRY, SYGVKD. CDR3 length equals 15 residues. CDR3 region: CAIRGQGVLFNEQFF.